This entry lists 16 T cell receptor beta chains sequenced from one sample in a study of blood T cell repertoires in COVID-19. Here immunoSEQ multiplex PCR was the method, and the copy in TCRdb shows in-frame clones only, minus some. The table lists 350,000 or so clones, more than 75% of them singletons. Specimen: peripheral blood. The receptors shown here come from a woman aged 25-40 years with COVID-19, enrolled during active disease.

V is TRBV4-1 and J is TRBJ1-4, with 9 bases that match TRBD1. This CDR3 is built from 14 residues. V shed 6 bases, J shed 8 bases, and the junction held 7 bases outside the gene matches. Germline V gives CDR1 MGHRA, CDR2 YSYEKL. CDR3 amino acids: CASRPGQGREKLFF. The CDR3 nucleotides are TGCGCCAGCAGACCCGGACAGGGGCGGGAAAAACTGTTTTTT.

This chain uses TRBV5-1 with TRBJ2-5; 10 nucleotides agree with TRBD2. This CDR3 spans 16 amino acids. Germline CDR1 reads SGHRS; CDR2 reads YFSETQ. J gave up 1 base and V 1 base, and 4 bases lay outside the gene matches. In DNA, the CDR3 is TGCGCCAGCAGCTTGAGTGGACTAGCGGCCCAAGAGACCCAGTACTTC. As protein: CASSLSGLAAQETQYF.

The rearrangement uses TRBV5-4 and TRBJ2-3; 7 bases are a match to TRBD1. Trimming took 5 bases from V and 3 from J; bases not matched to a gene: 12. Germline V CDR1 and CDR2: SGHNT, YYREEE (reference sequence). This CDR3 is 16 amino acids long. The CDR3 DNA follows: TGTGCCAGCAGGCCAGGGGGACAGTCCTGGACAGATACGCAGTATTTT. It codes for CASRPGGQSWTDTQYF.

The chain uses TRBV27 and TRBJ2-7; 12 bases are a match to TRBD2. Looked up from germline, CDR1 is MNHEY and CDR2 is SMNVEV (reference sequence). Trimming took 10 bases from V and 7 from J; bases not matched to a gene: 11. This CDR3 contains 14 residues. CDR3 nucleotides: TGTGCCACCTCCCCTCTAGCGGGAGGGACTGAGCAGTACTTC. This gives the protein CATSPLAGGTEQYF.

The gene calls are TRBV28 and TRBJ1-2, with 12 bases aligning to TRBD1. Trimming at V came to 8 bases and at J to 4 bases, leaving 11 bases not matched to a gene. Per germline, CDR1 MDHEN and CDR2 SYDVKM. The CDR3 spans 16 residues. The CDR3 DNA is TGTGCCAGCGCCGGGACAGGGGGCCCCGGGAGCTATGGCTACACCTTC. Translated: CASAGTGGPGSYGYTF.

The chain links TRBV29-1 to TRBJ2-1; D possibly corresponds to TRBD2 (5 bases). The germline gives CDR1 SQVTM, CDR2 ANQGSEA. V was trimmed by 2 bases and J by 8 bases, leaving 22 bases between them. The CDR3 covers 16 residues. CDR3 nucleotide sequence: TGCAGCGTTGAACCCCCTGGGAGACAAAGCTCCGATGAGCAGTTCTTC. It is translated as CSVEPPGRQSSDEQFF.

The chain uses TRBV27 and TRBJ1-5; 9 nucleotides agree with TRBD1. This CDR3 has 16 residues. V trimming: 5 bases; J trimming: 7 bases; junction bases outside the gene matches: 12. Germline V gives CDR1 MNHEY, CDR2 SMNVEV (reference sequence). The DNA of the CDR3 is TGTGCCAGCAGTAGAAATCCCGGGACAGGGAACCAGCCCCAGCATTTT. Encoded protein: CASSRNPGTGNQPQHF.

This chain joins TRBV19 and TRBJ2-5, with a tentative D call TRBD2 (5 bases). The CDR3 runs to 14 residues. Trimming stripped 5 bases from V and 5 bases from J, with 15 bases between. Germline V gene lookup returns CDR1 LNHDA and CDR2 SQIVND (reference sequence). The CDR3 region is CASSVGRRRETQYF. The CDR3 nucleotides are TGTGCCAGTAGTGTGGGCCGGAGGAGGGAGACCCAGTACTTC.

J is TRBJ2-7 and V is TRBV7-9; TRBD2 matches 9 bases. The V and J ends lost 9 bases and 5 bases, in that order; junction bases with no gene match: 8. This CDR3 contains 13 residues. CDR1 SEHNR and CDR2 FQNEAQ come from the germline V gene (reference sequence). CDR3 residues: CASSASGIDEQYF. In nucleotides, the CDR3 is TGTGCCAGTAGCGCTAGCGGGATCGACGAGCAGTACTTC.

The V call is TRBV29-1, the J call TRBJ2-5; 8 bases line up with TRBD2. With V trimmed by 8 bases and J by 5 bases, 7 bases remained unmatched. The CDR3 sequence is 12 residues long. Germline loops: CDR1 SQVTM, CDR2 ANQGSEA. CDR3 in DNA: TGCAGCTCTCGGGGGGGGTTGGAGACCCAGTACTTC. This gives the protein CSSRGGLETQYF.

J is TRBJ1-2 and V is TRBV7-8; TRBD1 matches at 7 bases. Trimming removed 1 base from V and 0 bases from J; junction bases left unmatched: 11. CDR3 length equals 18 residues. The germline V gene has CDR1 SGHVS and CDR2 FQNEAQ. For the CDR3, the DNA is TGTGCCAGCAGCTTAGTACGCGGACAGGCCTACACTAACTATGGCTACACCTTC. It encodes CASSLVRGQAYTNYGYTF.

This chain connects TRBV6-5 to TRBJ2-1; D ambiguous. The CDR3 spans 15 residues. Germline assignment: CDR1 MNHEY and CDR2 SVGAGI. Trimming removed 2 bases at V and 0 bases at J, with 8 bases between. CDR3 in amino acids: CASSYGPLSYNEQFF. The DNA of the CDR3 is TGTGCCAGCAGTTACGGGCCGCTCTCCTACAATGAGCAGTTCTTC.

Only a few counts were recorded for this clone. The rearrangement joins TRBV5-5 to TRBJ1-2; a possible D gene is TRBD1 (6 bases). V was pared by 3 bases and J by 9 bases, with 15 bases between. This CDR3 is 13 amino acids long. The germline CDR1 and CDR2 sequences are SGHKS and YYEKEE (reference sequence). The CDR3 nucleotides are TGTGCCAGCAGCTATAACTTCAGGGGAAGCTACACCTTC. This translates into CASSYNFRGSYTF.

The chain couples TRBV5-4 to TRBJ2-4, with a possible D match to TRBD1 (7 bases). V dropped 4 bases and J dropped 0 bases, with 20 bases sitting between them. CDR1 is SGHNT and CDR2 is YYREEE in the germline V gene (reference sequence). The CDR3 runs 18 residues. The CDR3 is CASSPEGTANLAKNIQYF. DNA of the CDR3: TGTGCCAGCAGCCCGGAGGGGACAGCGAACCTAGCCAAAAACATTCAGTACTTC.

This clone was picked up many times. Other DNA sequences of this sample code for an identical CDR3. This CDR3 is CASSLETSGKNEQFF. The CDR3 DNA reads as TGTGCCAGCAGTTTAGAGACTAGCGGGAAGAACGAGCAGTTCTTC. This chain links TRBV27 with TRBJ2-1; TRBD2 matches at 11 bases. Germline V gene sequence: CDR1 MNHEY, CDR2 SMNVEV (reference sequence). After removal of 2 bases from V and 10 bases from J, the junction contained 7 bases not matched to a gene. The CDR3 consists of 15 residues.

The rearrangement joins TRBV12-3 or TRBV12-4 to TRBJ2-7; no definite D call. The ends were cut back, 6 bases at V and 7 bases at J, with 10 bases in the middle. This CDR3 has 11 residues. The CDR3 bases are TGTGCCAGCAGCCTCATACAAGAGCAGTACTTC. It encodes CASSLIQEQYF.